This TCR beta chain is from a study of blood T cell repertoires in COVID-19 (dated by TCRdb to 2020 to 2022). Notes on the research overall: Samples from collaborators originated in the United States, Italy and Spain and spanned both the acute and convalescent phases of COVID-19. The prospective study material was composed of cDNA or gDNA derived from T cells, B-cell-depleted T cells, or PBMCs. Deeply sampled blood TCRbeta repertoires from subjects exposed to, actively infected with, or recovered from COVID-19 were included in the dataset. The repertoires were made available in a free public database intended to serve as a resource for research on the immune response to SARS-CoV-2. The samples were drawn from the first 160 participants of the ongoing ImmuneRACE study and from more than 1,000 subjects provided by 6 global collaborators. Nearly every sample came with metadata listing a de-identified subject ID, COVID-19 status, age in years and sex. Where HLA class I and class II types were available, the types were taken from metadata supplied by the sample provider, not from assay-based typing.

TCRbeta CDR3 regions were amplified from genomic DNA by means of the immunoSEQ Assay, a bias-controlled multiplex PCR. Processing in the source paper ran as follows. Nucleated cell counts per sample were estimated from amplification of reference gene primers within the assay. Sequence reads were collapsed and filtered to measure the absolute abundance of every unique TCRbeta CDR3 rearrangement. Productive Simpson clonality was computed per sample as the square root of Simpson's diversity index over productive rearrangements. TCRdb's version of the immuneACCESS table is confined to in-frame rearrangements and falls short of the full clone set. An unresolved V gene accounts for under half of the shortfall where checked; the remainder is of unknown origin. V and J calls and clone size are given by that table; D and trimming were obtained from the DNA. The sample table lists 250,000 to 350,000 clones, approximately 92% of them with a count of one. The ten largest account for around 2% of the sample.

Comment on this clone: Its recognized antigen is unknown. No base quality information exists; no much larger clone differs at one position.

The investigation overall reported the following: The quantity of clinical and demographic metadata differed by source and by participant and was supplied without curation.

At the junction V is shortened by 0 bases and J by 1 base, with 4 bases in between. Counted from cysteine to phenylalanine, this CDR3 has 13 amino acids. CDR3 DNA only is kept here, 39 bases in frame from base 1. According to the germline V gene (reference sequence), CDR1 reads SGHKS and CDR2 reads YYEKEE. Participants in the prospective study were enrolled through a virtual design, were aged roughly 18 to 100 years, and lived in about 25 United States geographic areas. In the prospective study, participants were assigned to cohorts based on the clinical history participants reported in a screening survey and a study questionnaire. ImmuneRACE Cohort 3 recovered participants were defined by two consecutive negative NP/OP PCR tests, healthcare professional clearance, or symptom resolution. Each participant in the prospective study had whole blood, serum and a nasopharyngeal or oropharyngeal swab collected by mobile phlebotomists. Prospective study participants could optionally give additional blood draws and questionnaires over an approximately two-month period. Before DNA extraction, prospective study blood samples were shipped either frozen or at room temperature.

Sequencing was done on a sample of PBMCs or T cells enriched from blood (not recorded which). The receptor comes from a woman aged 18-35 years who had recovered from COVID-19. The receptor chain draws on TRBV5-5 and TRBJ1-2, with no reliable assignment of the D segment. The nucleotide sequence reads as follows: TGTGCCAGCAGCTTGGGACATAACTATGGCTACACCTTC. The encoded protein is CASSLGHNYGYTF. Beyond the CDR3, the reference TRBV5-5 and TRBJ1-2 genes provide the residues; the full variable domain reads: DAGVTQSPTHLIKTRGQQVTLRCSPISGHKSVSWYQQVLGQGPQFIFQYYEKEERGRGNFPDRFSARQFPNYSSELNVNALLLGDSALYLCASSLGHNYGYTFGSGTRLTVV.